Included here is one T cell receptor beta chain sequence, with context. Its antigen target is currently unknown. Base-call qualities are not available, and no considerably larger clone is one nucleotide away. Receptor amplification or capture employed the immunoSEQ multiplex PCR assay. For the multiplex PCR, a mixture combining 60 forward primers for TCR Vbeta segments and 13 reverse primers for TCR Jbeta segments was used. The CDR3 region of rearranged TCR beta genes was amplified from genomic DNA by a multiplex PCR assay. On the Illumina HiSeq System, the amplified TCR beta libraries were sequenced as 87-base-pair reads. Under the source paper's analysis protocol: A later analysis tallied some 79 million unique TCR beta chains across the 700 or so repertoires, and about 12 million of those chains were shared by two or more donors. Raw reads were error-corrected and collapsed into unique sequences with a nearest-neighbor algorithm that merged closely related sequences to remove PCR and sequencing errors. To assign V, D and J gene segments, CDR3 sequences were aligned to IMGT reference sequences. For a sequence to be retained, a match of at least six nucleotides to both a V gene segment and a J gene segment was required. A rearrangement counted as productive if the CDR3 had no stop codons and remained in frame with V and J, and every other rearrangement counted as non-productive. Following IMGT convention, CDR3 was defined as the stretch from the second conserved V-encoded cysteine to the conserved J-encoded phenylalanine. The earlier analysis of about 530 of the donors excluded any sequence lacking an unambiguous match to a single V gene segment. An earlier analysis of a few hundred of the donors classified V segments as functional when productive rearrangements were above 56.7% and as segregating when the standard deviation between donors was above 5%. A statistical classification framework was built for diagnosing cytomegalovirus status from the catalog of TCR beta chain sequences. V and J gene assignment, in a later analysis, came from comparing TCR nucleotide sequences with IMGT/GENE-DB human TR gene sequences. A later analysis assigned CDR3 sequences and most-parsimonious VDJ recombination scenarios with the TCRdist pipeline. In a later analysis, every TCR beta chain was defined by the combination of its CDR3 amino acid sequence and its V-gene family, and reads without a unique V-gene family were dropped. To address suspected cross-contamination and a sequencing artifact, a later analysis removed several hundred highly shared, low-generation-probability nucleotide sequences. In a later analysis, a clonal expansion index was calculated for each public chain from normalized within-repertoire ranks of inferred template counts. In a later analysis, generation probabilities were computed using a VDJ recombination model fitted to out-of-frame rearrangements, and the results were checked against IGoR. In a later analysis, TCR-TCR, TCR-HLA and TCR-CMV co-occurrence was scored with hypergeometric tests, and a repertoire-size bias correction was applied to TCR pairs. To estimate false discovery rates, a later analysis permuted the HLA or CMV assignments 20 times. In a later analysis, co-occurring TCRs were grouped using DBSCAN, and TCRdist sequence similarity was added for clustering within HLA-allele-positive subsets. Repertoires with fewer than 30,000 or more than 120,000 public chains, plus five repertoires with anomalous nucleotide sharing, were excluded from co-occurrence clustering. Here the immuneACCESS table is served through TCRdb, limited to in-frame sequences with V and J called. Missing clones are a known gap in these copies; in checked studies unresolved V genes cover under half, and the rest lacks a known reason. That table furnishes V, J and clone size, whereas the DNA furnished D and trimming. This sample holds about 150,000 clones; roughly three quarters were observed only once. 1.2% to 1.5% of the sample goes to the ten largest clones.

CDR1 and CDR2 (SGHTA, FQGNSA) derive from the germline V gene. CDR3 length: 13 amino acids, cysteine to phenylalanine. The retained sequence is limited to the CDR3, 39 bases, with the frame set at the first base. Clipping removes 7 bases from V and 4 bases from J, with 6 as the unmatched junction base count. The cohort consisted of hundreds of healthy bone marrow donors. At the time of sampling, every cohort member was nominally healthy, though immune exposures that went unrecorded were likely present. The donor was CMV seronegative and was included in the group of hundreds of seronegative cohort members. A peripheral blood sample was provided by each donor, and peripheral blood mononuclear cells were used for TCR beta sequencing. The Qiagen DNeasy Blood Extraction Kit was used to extract genomic DNA from the blood cell samples. This entry is derived from a study of cytomegalovirus exposure and HLA in healthy donors (dated by TCRdb to the late 2010s). Regarding the study in general: In an earlier analysis of 550 to 750 of the donors, 250 to 350 Gb of sequence data and 90 million to 130 million unique TCR beta sequences from 150 million to 200 million T cells were reported. The study aimed to test whether signatures of past pathogen exposure could be identified by cataloging public T cell receptors. Among under 450 genotyped donors of the cohort, an average of 235,054 unique TCR beta nucleotide sequences were sequenced per donor, roughly a sixth of them non-productive. A later analysis re-examined previously published TCR beta repertoires from just over 650 donors and added high-resolution HLA genotyping to investigate patterns of TCR occurrence. Every repertoire in the discovery cohort had been generated on one and the same sequencing platform. Using immunosequencing, the study profiled T cell repertoires from 666 subjects and related those repertoires to cytomegalovirus serostatus. To decide whether each TCR beta V gene segment behaved as functional or pseudogenic, an earlier analysis of some 600 of the donors relied on high-throughput TCR beta sequencing. Rather than drawing on any new phenotypic data, the later analysis identified candidate immune exposures from TCR beta sequences and the way those sequences occurred across donors. Five DR-DQ haplotypes were handled as single units for association and clustering because linkage in the cohort was strong. A separate validation cohort of about 110 different subjects was used in addition to the roughly 640-subject first cohort. An early release that covered about 600 HLA-typed donors contained about 300 gigabases of sequencing data and about 84 million unique TCR sequences. Alongside the repertoire data, information on donor age, sex, ethnicity and CMV serostatus was compiled. To predict cytomegalovirus infection status, the study brought together high-throughput TCR immunosequencing, statistical association of individual TCRs with disease status, and machine learning. In a later genetic analysis, genome-wide SNP genotypes for about 65% of the roughly 700 donors were used, and that subset was treated as a discovery cohort. HLA typing included class I and class II loci at four-digit resolution. Of the 350 to 450 genotyped donors, 81% fell in the genetic ancestry cluster associated with self-reported Caucasian donors. Typing coverage varied by locus: about 629-640 donors for A, B, C, DRB1 and DQB1; approximately 500 for DQA1; approximately 610 for DPA1; around 450 for DPB1. The research as a whole found: Across donors, most TCR sequences were observed very rarely, whereas some public TCRs were present in many individuals. Broadly in line with IMGT annotations, most TCR beta V segments showed up in productive rearrangements about 87% or about 30% of the time in an earlier analysis of several hundred of the donors. The study gave a list of 150 to 200 TCR beta chains associated with cytomegalovirus. A later analysis found that TCR association rates varied across HLA loci, with DRB1 alleles showing the most associated TCRs and HLA-C alleles the fewest. A group of highly shared sequence variants was considered likely to be a technical artifact of the sequencing pipeline. Several of the top co-occurrence clusters appeared to be linked to parvovirus B19, influenza, CMV and Epstein-Barr virus, according to a later analysis. Presence/absence analyses assumed roughly uniform sequencing depth across donors, an assumption that may not hold. At a false discovery rate of 0.05, a later analysis linked 16,000 or so TCR beta sequences to specific HLA alleles. This cohort had only TCR beta chains sequenced, and the lack of alpha or paired-chain data limited which features could be detected. The authors suggested that the approach could potentially be extended to other disease states and immunological phenotypes. Compared with the roughly 720-donor mean, donors in an Asian-associated ancestry cluster had fewer N-insertions in productive TCRs, according to a later genetic analysis. In a later analysis, HLA-associated TCR beta chains showed more clonal expansion and lower generation probabilities than non-associated chains that were equally common. In vitro tests confirmed that three of the cytomegalovirus-associated TCR beta chains recognize cytomegalovirus antigens. Because counts were too low, fewer than 20 rarely observed V segments, including chromosome 9 orphons, were excluded from the earlier analysis of under 650 of the donors. Because some donors lacked HLA typing at each locus, the association tests relied only on the typed subset. The classifier was reported to diagnose cytomegalovirus status with high specificity and sensitivity in both the original cohort and the validation cohort. Linkage disequilibrium might explain the correlated functional status among segregating V segments, but an unknown experimental factor could not be excluded. For the cohort, immune exposure information was limited to CMV serostatus. In a later analysis, most CMV-associated TCR beta chains were found to appear HLA-restricted, with HLA associations seemingly driven largely by CMV exposure. Because the 87-base-pair reads could not distinguish some IMGT-functional V segments, including TRBV6-2 and TRBV6-3, those segments were excluded. A further reported finding was that TCR beta sequences accurately predicted the HLA-A and HLA-B alleles for most subjects in the first cohort. Assigning TCR associations to individual alleles was difficult when HLA alleles, especially DR and DQ, strongly co-occurred. V-gene and J-gene trimming of TCR beta chains was associated with a missense DCLRE1C variant in a later genetic analysis, and the association was replicated in an independent cohort.

The sequence was collected from a woman between 40 and 55 years old in good health and CMV-seronegative. The sequenced sample consisted of PBMCs. The chain is encoded by TRBV7-2 joined to TRBJ1-2, with 7 junctional bases fitting TRBD1. The nucleotide sequence reads TGTGCCAGCACCCGACAGGGCCTCTATGGCTACACCTTC. This encodes CASTRQGLYGYTF.